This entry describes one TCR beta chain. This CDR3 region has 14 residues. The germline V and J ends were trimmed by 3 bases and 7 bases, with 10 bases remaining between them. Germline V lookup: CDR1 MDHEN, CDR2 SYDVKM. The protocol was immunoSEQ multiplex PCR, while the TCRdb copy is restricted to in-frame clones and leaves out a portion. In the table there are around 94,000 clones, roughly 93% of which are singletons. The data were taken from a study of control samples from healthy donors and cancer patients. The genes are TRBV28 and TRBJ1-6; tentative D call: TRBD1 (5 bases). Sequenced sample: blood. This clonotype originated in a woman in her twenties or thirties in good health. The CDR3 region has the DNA TGTGCCAGCAGTTTTTTGGGGGGGAATTCACCCCTCCACTTT. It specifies CASSFLGGNSPLHF. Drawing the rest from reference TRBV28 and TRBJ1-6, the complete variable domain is DVKVTQSSRYLVKRTGEKVFLECVQDMDHENMFWYRQDPGLGLRLIYFSYDVKMKEKGDIPEGYSVSREKKERFSLILESASTNQTSMYLCASSFLGGNSPLHFGNGTRLTVT.